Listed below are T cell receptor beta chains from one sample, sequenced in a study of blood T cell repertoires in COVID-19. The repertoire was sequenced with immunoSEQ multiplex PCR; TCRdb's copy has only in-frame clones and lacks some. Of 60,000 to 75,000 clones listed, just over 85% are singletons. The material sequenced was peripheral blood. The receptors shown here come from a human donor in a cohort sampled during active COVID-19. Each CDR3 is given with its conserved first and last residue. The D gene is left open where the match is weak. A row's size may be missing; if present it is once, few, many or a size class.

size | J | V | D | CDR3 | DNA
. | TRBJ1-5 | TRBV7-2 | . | CASSPEAPGLNQPQHF | TGTGCCAGCAGCCCCGAGGCCCCAGGGCTCAATCAGCCCCAGCATTTT
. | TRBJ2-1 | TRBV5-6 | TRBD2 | CASSPRPGGYNEQFF | TGTGCCAGCTCACCGAGGCCGGGGGGTTACAATGAGCAGTTCTTC
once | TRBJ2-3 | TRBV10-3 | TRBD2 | CAIAASGGPDTQYF | TGTGCCATAGCGGCTAGCGGGGGCCCAGATACGCAGTATTTT
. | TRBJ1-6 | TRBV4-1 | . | CASSSVLGNSPLHF | TGCGCCAGCAGTTCCGTTCTCGGGAATTCACCCCTCCACTTT
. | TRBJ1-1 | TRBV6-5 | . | CASRPATGENTEAFF | TGTGCCAGCAGACCCGCGACAGGAGAGAACACTGAAGCTTTCTTT
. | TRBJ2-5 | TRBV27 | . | CASSWARQGETQYF | TGTGCCAGCAGTTGGGCCCGGCAAGGAGAGACCCAGTACTTC
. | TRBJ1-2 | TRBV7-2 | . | CASSLARDSYGYTF | TGTGCCAGCAGCTTGGCCCGGGACTCCTATGGCTACACCTTC
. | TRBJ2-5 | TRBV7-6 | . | CASSPRQETQYF | TGTGCCAGCAGCCCGCGTCAAGAGACCCAGTACTTC
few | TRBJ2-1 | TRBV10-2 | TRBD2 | CASSESGGRGSEQFF | TGCGCCAGCAGTGAGAGTGGCGGGAGAGGGTCTGAGCAGTTCTTC
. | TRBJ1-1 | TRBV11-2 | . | CASSSRRATEAFF | TGTGCCAGCAGCTCCCGGAGAGCCACTGAAGCTTTCTTT
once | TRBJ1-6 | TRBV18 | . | CASSRAKGLEESPLHF | TGTGCCAGCTCACGCGCCAAGGGGTTGGAAGAATCACCCCTCCACTTT
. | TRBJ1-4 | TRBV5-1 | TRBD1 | CASSLYEGQGYEKLFF | TGCGCCAGCAGCTTGTACGAAGGACAGGGGTATGAAAAACTGTTTTTT
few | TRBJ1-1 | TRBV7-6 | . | CASSLETATSWRNTEAFF | TGTGCCAGCAGCTTAGAAACGGCCACCTCTTGGAGGAACACTGAAGCTTTCTTT
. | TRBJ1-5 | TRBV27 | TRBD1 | CASSTHRQGGNQPQHF | TGTGCCAGCAGTACTCATCGACAGGGGGGCAATCAGCCCCAGCATTTT
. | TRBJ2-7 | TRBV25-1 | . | CASSGLSVRAQYF | TGTGCCAGCAGTGGGTTGAGTGTCAGGGCGCAGTACTTC
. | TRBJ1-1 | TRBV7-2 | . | CASSLNRVNTEAFF | TGTGCCAGCAGCTTAAACAGGGTGAACACTGAAGCTTTCTTT
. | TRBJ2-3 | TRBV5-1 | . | CASSLDGVGTQYF | TGCGCCAGCAGCTTGGACGGGGTCGGTACGCAGTATTTT
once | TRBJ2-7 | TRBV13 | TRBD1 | CASSLRADRGRAYEQYF | TGTGCCAGCAGCCTAAGAGCTGACAGGGGACGGGCCTACGAGCAGTACTTC
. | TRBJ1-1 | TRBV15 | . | CATSKQGLDTEAFF | TGTGCCACCAGCAAGCAGGGTCTGGACACTGAAGCTTTCTTT
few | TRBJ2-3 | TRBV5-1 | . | CASSAGTPDTQYF | TGCGCCAGCAGCGCCGGGACTCCTGATACGCAGTATTTT
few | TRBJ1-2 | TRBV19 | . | CAAARTVNYGYTF | TGTGCCGCCGCTCGGACAGTCAACTATGGCTACACCTTC
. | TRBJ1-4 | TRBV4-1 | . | CASSQVSGAFVPNEKLFF | TGCGCCAGCAGCCAAGTATCTGGGGCCTTCGTACCTAATGAAAAACTGTTTTTT
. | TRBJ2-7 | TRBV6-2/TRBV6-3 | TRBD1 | CASSKGQGSYEQYF | TGTGCCAGCAGTAAGGGACAGGGGTCTTACGAGCAGTACTTC
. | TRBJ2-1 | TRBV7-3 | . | CASSKQGTYNEQFF | TGTGCCAGCAGCAAACAGGGAACCTACAATGAGCAGTTCTTC
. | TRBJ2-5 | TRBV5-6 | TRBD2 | CASSFPTSAETQYF | TGTGCCAGCAGCTTCCCGACTAGCGCAGAGACCCAGTACTTC
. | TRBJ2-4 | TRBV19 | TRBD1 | CASSTPGQSSKNIQYF | TGTGCCAGTAGTACTCCGGGACAGTCTTCCAAAAACATTCAGTACTTC
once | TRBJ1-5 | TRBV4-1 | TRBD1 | CASSHTGGAGYSNQPQHF | TGCGCCAGCAGCCACACAGGGGGCGCGGGATATAGCAATCAGCCCCAGCATTTT
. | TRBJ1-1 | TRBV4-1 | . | CASSQAGLGINTEAFF | TGCGCCAGCAGCCAAGCAGGGTTGGGGATTAACACTGAAGCTTTCTTT
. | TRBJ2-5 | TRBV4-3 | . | CASSQDQRRETQYF | TGCGCCAGCAGCCAAGACCAAAGGCGGGAGACCCAGTACTTC
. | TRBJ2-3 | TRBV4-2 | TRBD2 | CASSQEAPSGLAESYF | TGTGCCAGCAGCCAAGAGGCCCCGTCCGGTCTAGCGGAATCGTATTTT
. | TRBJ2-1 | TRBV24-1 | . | CATSDTSSYNEQFF | TGTGCCACCAGTGATACTAGTTCTTACAATGAGCAGTTCTTC
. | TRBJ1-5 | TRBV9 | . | CASSVDFGNQPQHF | TGTGCCAGCAGCGTAGACTTCGGCAATCAGCCCCAGCATTTT
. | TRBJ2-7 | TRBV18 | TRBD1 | CASSQTGGFAYEQYF | TGTGCCAGCTCTCAGACAGGGGGTTTCGCCTACGAGCAGTACTTC
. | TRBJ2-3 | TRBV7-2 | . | CASSRIGDTDTQYF | TGTGCCAGCAGCCGGATAGGGGACACAGATACGCAGTATTTT
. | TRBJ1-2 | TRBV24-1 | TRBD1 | CATSEPRSDRDGYTF | TGTGCCACCAGTGAACCCCGATCCGACAGGGATGGCTACACCTTC
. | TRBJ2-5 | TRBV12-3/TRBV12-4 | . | CASRSTGETQYF | TGTGCCAGCAGGTCGACTGGGGAGACCCAGTACTTC
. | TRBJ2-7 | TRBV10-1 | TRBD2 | CATGLDFYEQYF | TGCGCCACTGGACTAGATTTCTACGAGCAGTACTTC
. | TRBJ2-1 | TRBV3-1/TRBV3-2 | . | CASSHASLGEQFF | TGTGCCAGCAGCCATGCTAGTCTCGGTGAGCAGTTCTTC
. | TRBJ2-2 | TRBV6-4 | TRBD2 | CASSAGSGRGTGELFF | TGTGCCAGCAGTGCCGGTAGCGGGAGGGGCACCGGGGAGCTGTTTTTT
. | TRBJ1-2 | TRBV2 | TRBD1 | CASSATGLSDGYTF | TGTGCCAGCAGTGCGACAGGGTTAAGCGATGGCTACACCTTC
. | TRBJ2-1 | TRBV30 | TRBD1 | CASQTGVDNGEQFF | TGTGCCTCCCAGACAGGGGTGGACAACGGTGAGCAGTTCTTC
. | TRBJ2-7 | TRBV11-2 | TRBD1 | CASSSRDRDTYEQYF | TGTGCCAGCAGCTCCCGGGACAGGGACACCTACGAGCAGTACTTC
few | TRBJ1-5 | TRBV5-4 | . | CASSQKPGVRQPQHF | TGTGCCAGCAGCCAAAAACCAGGGGTTCGTCAGCCCCAGCATTTT
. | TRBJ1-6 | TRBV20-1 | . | CSASGRESSPLHF | TGCAGTGCTAGTGGCAGGGAAAGTTCACCCCTCCACTTT
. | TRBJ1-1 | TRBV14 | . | CASSQDIGSHTEAFF | TGTGCCAGCAGCCAAGATATTGGGAGTCACACTGAAGCTTTCTTT
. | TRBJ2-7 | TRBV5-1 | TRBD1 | CASSSGTGTYEQYF | TGCGCCAGCAGCTCCGGGACAGGGACCTACGAGCAGTACTTC
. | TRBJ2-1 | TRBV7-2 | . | CASSPRRPREIEQFF | TGTGCCAGCAGCCCGCGAAGGCCGCGGGAAATCGAGCAGTTCTTC
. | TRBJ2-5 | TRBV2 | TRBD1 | CASSDVGEGAETQYF | TGTGCCAGCAGTGACGTGGGAGAGGGGGCGGAGACCCAGTACTTC
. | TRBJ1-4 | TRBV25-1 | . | CASSATSGVANEKLFF | TGTGCCAGCAGTGCAACTTCAGGGGTAGCTAATGAAAAACTGTTTTTT
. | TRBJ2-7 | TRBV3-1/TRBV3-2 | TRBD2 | CASSQGPGGYEQYF | TGTGCCAGCTCCCAGGGGCCGGGGGGGTACGAGCAGTACTTC
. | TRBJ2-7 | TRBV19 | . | CASSNLRQASSYEQYF | TGTGCCAGTAGTAACTTAAGACAGGCCTCCTCCTACGAGCAGTACTTC
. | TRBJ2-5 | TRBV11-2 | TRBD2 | CASSWAPSGVGVVGTQYF | TGTGCCAGCAGCTGGGCACCTAGCGGGGTGGGAGTAGTCGGGACCCAGTACTTC
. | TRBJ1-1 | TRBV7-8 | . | CASSSTTVMNTEAFF | TGTGCCAGCAGCTCAACGACAGTCATGAACACTGAAGCTTTCTTT
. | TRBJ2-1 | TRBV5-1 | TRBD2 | CASSRRGALGNEQFF | TGCGCCAGCAGTCGGCGGGGGGCCTTGGGGAATGAGCAGTTCTTC